Shown below are 24 T cell receptor beta chains from a single sample sequenced in a study of T cell clonality in common variable immunodeficiency. The repertoire was sequenced with immunoSEQ multiplex PCR; TCRdb's copy has only in-frame clones and lacks some. The profile covers tens of thousands of clones, none occurring a single time. The sequencing sample was made of peripheral blood mononuclear cells. All receptors derive from a person aged 18 to 70 in good health.

This clone showed up many times. The sequenced CDR3 bases are TGCAGTGCCCGGGGGGCAAGTATCTCTGGAAACACC. Protein: CSARGASISGNT. In full, the CDR3 is CSARGASISGNTIYF. The genes are TRBV20-1 and TRBJ1-3; D might be TRBD1 (6 bases). The CDR3 is cut off 3 residues early in the read; its end comes from the germline J gene. V lost 6 bases and J lost 0, with 15 bases in between. The germline V gene has CDR1 DFQATT and CDR2 SNEGSKA (reference sequence). The CDR3 totals 15 residues.

The table lists this clone with many counts. The read finishes 3 residues shy of the CDR3 end, and the germline J gene is used to complete it. The gene calls are TRBV28 and TRBJ2-1; a possible D gene is TRBD2 (5 bases). The V gene lost 2 bases and the J gene lost 6 bases, with 14 bases spanning the gap. The CDR3 extends over 15 amino acids. Germline lookup yields CDR1 MDHEN and CDR2 SYDVKM. The covered CDR3 bases are TGTGCCAGCAGTTTAGAGGCCACCGCGGGCAATGAG. It is translated as CASSLEATAGNE. The whole CDR3 reads CASSLEATAGNEQFF.

There are a few counts of this clone. It differs at one base from a far larger clone, so likely a read error. The read comes to an end 3 residues before the CDR3 does, leaving the germline J gene to fill in the end. This specimen includes other DNA sequences encoding the same CDR3. V is TRBV19 and J is TRBJ2-5, with D tentatively TRBD1 (6 bases). The CDR3 is 15 amino acids. Trimming took off 9 bases at V and 5 bases at J, with 22 bases between the two ends. Germline assignment: CDR1 LNHDA and CDR2 SQIVND (reference sequence). The CDR3 region is CASTNTGNRGETQYF. Incomplete CDR3 DNA: TGTGCCAGCACTAATACAGGGAATCGCGGGGAGACC. Using reference TRBV19 and TRBJ2-5 for the parts outside the CDR3, the full variable domain is DGGITQSPKYLFRKEGQNVTLSCEQNLNHDAMYWYRQDPGQGLRLIYYSQIVNDFQKGDIAEGYSVSREKKESFPLTVTSAQKNPTAFYLCASTNTGNRGETQYFGPGTRLLVL.

At least ten counts were recorded for this clone. The read terminates 3 residues ahead of where the CDR3 ends, so the germline J gene completes it. The chain is built from TRBV7-2 and TRBJ2-7, with a tentative D call TRBD1 (5 bases). The CDR3 consists of 14 residues. Deletions cut 2 bases from V and 3 bases from J, with 11 bases between. Germline loops: CDR1 SGHTA, CDR2 FQGNSA. Partial CDR3 DNA: TGTGCCAGCAGCTTATTCGAAGGGGTCTACGAG. It codes for CASSLFEGVYE. The whole CDR3 protein reads CASSLFEGVYEQYF.

This clone was detected many times. The read gets to within 3 residues of the CDR3 end, and the germline J gene fills in the rest. The chain joins TRBV12-5 to TRBJ2-5; 13 nucleotides match TRBD2. Germline lookup yields CDR1 LGHNT and CDR2 FRNRAP. V was pared by 2 bases and J by 5 bases, with 5 bases of the junction left unmatched. This CDR3 spans 16 amino acids. The CDR3 region is CASGLTSGRADETQYF. The DNA read from the CDR3 is TGTGCTAGTGGTTTGACTAGCGGGAGGGCCGATGAGACC.

This clone was observed at least ten times. The sequenced fragment ends 3 residues before the CDR3 boundary, so the rest is inferred from the germline J gene. The V and J genes are TRBV20-1 and TRBJ2-7; 13 bases fit TRBD2. J was trimmed by 2 bases and V by 6 bases; bases with no gene match: 13. The CDR3 covers 17 residues. Looked up from germline, CDR1 is DFQATT and CDR2 is SNEGSKA (reference sequence). The part of the CDR3 DNA that was read is TGCAGTGCCCCACGTCAGCGCGGGACTAGCGGGACCTACGAG. As protein: CSAPRQRGTSGTYE. The full CDR3 protein is CSAPRQRGTSGTYEQYF.

In this sample, this clone turned up many times. The read gets to within 3 residues of the CDR3 end, and the germline J gene fills in the rest. This chain links TRBV19 with TRBJ1-6; D possibly corresponds to TRBD1 (5 bases). V was cut by 6 bases and J by 10 bases, with 19 bases left in between. The CDR3 is 15 amino acids. Germline CDR1 is LNHDA and CDR2 is SQIVND (reference sequence). CDR3 protein: CASRGGHQVGSPLHF. The DNA read from the CDR3 is TGTGCCAGTAGGGGAGGACACCAGGTTGGATCACCC.

In this sample, this clone turned up many times. The CDR3 is cut off 3 residues early in the read; its end comes from the germline J gene. The chain links TRBV7-9 to TRBJ2-7; maybe TRBD2 (6 bases). V gave up 4 bases and J gave up 3 bases, with 13 bases separating them. The CDR3 runs to 14 residues. Germline assignment: CDR1 SEHNR and CDR2 FQNEAQ (reference sequence). CDR3: CASSYPPGDYEQYF. The DNA read from the CDR3 is TGTGCCAGCAGCTATCCTCCGGGGGACTACGAG.

The table lists this clone with many counts. The read gets to within 3 residues of the CDR3 end, and the germline J gene fills in the rest. The gene calls are TRBV6-4 and TRBJ2-3, with 7 bases aligning to TRBD2. J was trimmed by 2 bases and V by 6 bases; bases with no gene match: 8. CDR3 length equals 15 residues. CDR1 is MRHNA, CDR2 SNTAGT, per germline. The sequenced part of the CDR3 DNA is TGTGCCAGCAGCCGGGACTACTCTTCCACAGATACG. Encoded protein: CASSRDYSSTDT. The full-length CDR3 reads as CASSRDYSSTDTQYF.

This clone was detected ten times or more. The junction departs from germline at one end; a sequencing error may be responsible. The CDR3 end falls 3 residues outside the read, so it is completed with the germline J gene. The chain carries TRBV4-2 and TRBJ2-4; D remains ambiguous. This CDR3 is built from 15 residues. The germline V gene has CDR1 LGHNA and CDR2 YNFKEQ. The CDR3 is CASSQEFGAKNIQYF. CDR3 bases read: TGCGCCAGCAGCCAAGAATTCGGAGCCAAAAACATT.

This clone was seen ten or more times. The missing CDR3 end, 3 residues past where the read stops, is filled in from the germline J gene. The gene calls are TRBV7-3 and TRBJ2-1, with TRBD2 matching over 11 bases. The CDR3 runs to 17 residues. CDR1 is SGHTA, CDR2 FQGTGA, per germline. V lost 5 bases and J lost 7; bases outside the gene matches: 13. The sequenced part of the CDR3 DNA is TGTGCCAGCAGCCCTTCCGGGGCTAGCGGGAGGAGAAATGAG. Translation: CASSPSGASGRRNE. The complete CDR3 reads CASSPSGASGRRNEQFF.

This clone was recorded at least ten times. The read ends 3 residues early relative to the CDR3; the germline J gene fills the gap. J is TRBJ1-4 and V is TRBV20-1, with TRBD1 matching over 7 bases. CDR1 and CDR2 (germline): DFQATT, SNEGSKA (reference sequence). The J segment lost 2 bases and the V segment lost 3 bases, leaving 3 bases of the junction unmatched. The CDR3 covers 14 residues. Partial CDR3 DNA: TGCAGTGCTAGCGACAGGGCGACTAATGAAAAA. This sequence encodes CSASDRATNEK. Given in full, the CDR3 is CSASDRATNEKLFF.

The table lists this clone with many counts. At one end the junction does not follow the germline gene, possibly because of a read error. The sequenced CDR3 bases are TGTGCTAGCAGCTTAAGGGAGAGACTAGCGGGAGGTGGAGAGACC. Protein product: CASSLRERLAGGGET. The complete CDR3 reads CASSLRERLAGGGETQYF. The chain has TRBV7-7 and TRBJ2-5, with 13 bases aligning to TRBD2. The read terminates 3 residues before the CDR3 end, so the remaining end is supplied by the germline J gene. This CDR3 spans 18 amino acids. Germline assignment: CDR1 SSHAT and CDR2 FNYEAQ (reference sequence).

This clone was found a few times. The read ends 3 residues shy of where the CDR3 ends; the end is completed using the germline J gene. V gene TRBV7-3 combines with J gene TRBJ2-5, with 7 bases matching TRBD1. This CDR3 contains 15 residues. The V gene end was trimmed by 2 bases and the J gene end by 5 bases; junction bases not matched to a gene: 8. The germline V gene has CDR1 SGHTA and CDR2 FQGTGA. CDR3: CASSLDVGRGETQYF. The CDR3 bases that were read are TGTGCCAGCAGCTTAGACGTTGGCAGGGGGGAGACC.

There are many counts of this clone. The read gets to within 3 residues of the CDR3 end, and the germline J gene fills in the rest. The J gene is TRBJ2-7, the V gene TRBV6-2 or TRBV6-3, with D perhaps TRBD2 (6 bases). Germline V lookup: CDR1 MNHEY, CDR2 SVGEGT. The V gene lost 6 bases and the J gene lost 0 bases, with 15 bases spanning the gap. This CDR3 is built from 15 residues. CDR3 bases read: TGTGCCAGCAGAAGGAGCGGGCCGAGCTCCTACGAG. It translates to CASRRSGPSSYE. The entire CDR3 is CASRRSGPSSYEQYF.

Ten or more counts support this clone. The CDR3 is cut off 3 residues early in the read; its end comes from the germline J gene. The rearrangement links TRBV19 to TRBJ2-7; D uncertain. V shed 5 bases and J shed 4 bases, with 12 bases lying between them. This CDR3 spans 13 amino acids. Germline V gene sequence: CDR1 LNHDA, CDR2 SQIVND (reference sequence). The DNA read from the CDR3 is TGTGCCAGTAGTTTCGGGTCGAGTTACGAG. This codes for CASSFGSSYE. The entire CDR3 is CASSFGSSYEQYF.

There are many counts of this clone. The read finishes 3 residues shy of the CDR3 end, and the germline J gene is used to complete it. V usage is TRBV6-2 or TRBV6-3 and J usage is TRBJ1-2, with a tentative D call TRBD1 (6 bases). The CDR3 extends over 15 amino acids. Per the germline V gene, CDR1 is MNHEY and CDR2 is SVGEGT. The ends were cut back, 5 bases at V and 6 bases at J, with 19 bases in the middle. The sequenced CDR3 bases are TGTGCCAGCAGTCCACTCCACAAGACAGGCGATGGC. Residues: CASSPLHKTGDG. The complete CDR3 sequence is CASSPLHKTGDGYTF.

The table lists this clone with many counts. The CDR3 end is not reached by the read, which stops 3 residues before it; the germline J gene fills it in. The chain carries TRBV7-3 and TRBJ2-3; 10 bases are a match to TRBD2. CDR3 size: 14 residues. CDR1 SGHTA and CDR2 FQGTGA come from the germline V gene. With V trimmed by 5 bases and J by 6 bases, 5 bases remained unmatched. Partial CDR3 DNA: TGTGCCAGCAGCATGCTAGCGGGAGCGGATACG. Its protein is CASSMLAGADT. The entire CDR3 protein is CASSMLAGADTQYF. Together with reference TRBV7-3 and TRBJ2-3, the CDR3 gives the full variable domain: GAGVSQTPSNKVTEKGKYVELRCDPISGHTALYWYRQSLGQGPEFLIYFQGTGAADDSGLPNDRFFAVRPEGSVSTLKIQRTERGDSAVYLCASSMLAGADTQYFGPGTRLTVL.

The sample holds a few counts of this clone. Read sequence stops 3 residues before the CDR3 end, and the germline J gene provides the missing end. The V call is TRBV7-3, the J call TRBJ2-3; tentatively, D is TRBD1 (7 bases). This CDR3 has 17 amino acids. V shed 5 bases and J shed 4 bases, with 22 bases lying between them. Germline V gene data show CDR1 as SGHTA and CDR2 as FQGTGA. The CDR3 bases that were read are TGTGCCAGCAGCCAGACCCATAGCGGCCAGGGGGCAGATACG. Residues: CASSQTHSGQGADT. The entire CDR3 protein is CASSQTHSGQGADTQYF.

Ten or more counts support this clone. The covered CDR3 bases are TGCGCCAGCAGCGAAAACAGGGGGTTAGTTGTGGCAGATACG. Protein product: CASSENRGLVVADT. From start to end, the CDR3 is CASSENRGLVVADTQYF. The chain links TRBV5-1 to TRBJ2-3; TRBD1 aligns across 8 bases. The read ends 3 residues shy of where the CDR3 ends; the end is completed using the germline J gene. Trimming at V came to 4 bases and at J to 4 bases, leaving 14 bases not matched to a gene. Germline CDR1 reads SGHRS; CDR2 reads YFSETQ. The CDR3 is 17 amino acids.

This clone was seen many times. The covered CDR3 bases are TGTGCCAGCAGTTCTAGCGGGAGGGCCCTCGATGAG. It is translated as CASSSSGRALDE. In full, the CDR3 is CASSSSGRALDEQFF. The chain has TRBV28 and TRBJ2-1, with TRBD2 identical over 12 bases. The CDR3 is cut off 3 residues early in the read; its end comes from the germline J gene. Germline V gene lookup returns CDR1 MDHEN and CDR2 SYDVKM. The CDR3 has 15 amino acids. The V segment lost 4 bases and the J segment 8 bases; nucleotides outside the gene matches: 6.

This clone came up many times. The read finishes 3 residues shy of the CDR3 end, and the germline J gene is used to complete it. The J gene is TRBJ1-5, the V gene TRBV20-1, with TRBD1 matching over 9 bases. From germline, CDR1 is DFQATT and CDR2 SNEGSKA (reference sequence). Trimming removed 0 bases from V and 0 bases from J; junction bases left unmatched: 15. The length of the CDR3 is 20 residues. The covered CDR3 bases are TGCAGTGCTAGAGATCCGAGGGGACAGGGCGCCTACCATAGCAATCAGCCC. Its protein is CSARDPRGQGAYHSNQP. The complete CDR3 reads CSARDPRGQGAYHSNQPQHF.

This clone was found many times. The read finishes 3 residues shy of the CDR3 end, and the germline J gene is used to complete it. This chain links TRBV5-1 with TRBJ2-5; the match to TRBD1 covers 7 bases. CDR1 is SGHRS, CDR2 YFSETQ, per germline. V lost 4 bases and J lost 4; bases outside the gene matches: 4. The CDR3 loop spans 13 amino acids. Incomplete CDR3 DNA: TGCGCCAGCAGCGTAGCAGGGGGAGAGACC. Its translation: CASSVAGGET. The full CDR3 sequence reads CASSVAGGETQYF.

This clone has a count of ten or more. The CDR3 bases that were read are TGTGCCAGTAGTATCGGACAGACGCAAGAGACC. It yields the protein CASSIGQTQET. The complete CDR3 protein is CASSIGQTQETQYF. V usage is TRBV19 and J usage is TRBJ2-5, with D possibly TRBD1 on 6 matching bases. The CDR3 goes on 3 residues after the read ends, and that part is filled in from the germline J gene. This CDR3 comprises 14 residues. The V gene lost 3 bases and the J gene lost 2 bases, with 10 bases spanning the gap. The germline V gene has CDR1 LNHDA and CDR2 SQIVND (reference sequence). The full variable domain, completed using reference TRBV19 and TRBJ2-5, is DGGITQSPKYLFRKEGQNVTLSCEQNLNHDAMYWYRQDPGQGLRLIYYSQIVNDFQKGDIAEGYSVSREKKESFPLTVTSAQKNPTAFYLCASSIGQTQETQYFGPGTRLLVL.